This T cell receptor (beta chain) was documented in a study of neurological immune-mediated disorders. This clonotype was counted many times. As yet, its antigen is unknown. 5'RACE with 10-nucleotide random UMIs produced the cDNA. TCRdb itself ran the 5' RACE reads through MiXCR, one entry per CDR3 protein. The table includes tens of thousands of distinct CDR3 sequences, 12% detected once. Study-level points and caveats: There were no CDR3 amino acid sequences shared by expanded clones across subjects, a result suggesting private repertoires in all groups.

The V and J ends lost 10 bases and 7 bases respectively, with 19 bases between them. The CDR3 runs to 14 residues. Per germline, CDR1 LNHDA and CDR2 SQIVND (reference sequence). This TCR was sampled from a woman aged 60-75 years with HTLV-1-associated myelopathy (HAM/TSP). The V call is TRBV19, the J call TRBJ2-2; the D gene is possibly TRBD2 (6 bases). The sequenced sample was PBMCs. CDR3 nucleotide sequence: TGTGCCACGAGGGGAGGAGGTACGAGCGGGGAGCTGTTTTTT. Protein: CATRGGGTSGELFF. Filled out from reference TRBV19 and TRBJ2-2, the complete variable domain reads DGGITQSPKYLFRKEGQNVTLSCEQNLNHDAMYWYRQDPGQGLRLIYYSQIVNDFQKGDIAEGYSVSREKKESFPLTVTSAQKNPTAFYLCATRGGGTSGELFFGEGSRLTVL.